One and the same sample provided the 31 T cell receptor beta chains below, sequenced in a study of shared clonotypes between healthy human individuals. TCRdb's table, derived via immunoSEQ multiplex PCR, lists solely in-frame clones and lacks some. This sample has around 1,000,000 clones, with 77% found just once. Sequencing used memory CD4+ T cells from PBMCs. Subset denoted: CD45RA-negative fraction. Every receptor here comes from a man between 18 and 35 years old in good health. Some clones in this sample may be carry-over from other donors' samples.

This chain uses TRBV5-1 with TRBJ2-1; a possible D gene is TRBD1 (7 bases). This CDR3 contains 15 residues. Germline V lookup: CDR1 SGHRS, CDR2 YFSETQ. V lost 0 bases and J lost 7, with 14 bases in between. CDR3 sequence reads: CASSLEGGAGNEQFF. As DNA, the CDR3 is TGCGCCAGCAGCTTGGAAGGGGGCGCGGGGAATGAGCAGTTCTTC.

V and J are TRBV7-6 and TRBJ2-3, with 12 bases identical to TRBD1. Looked up from germline, CDR1 is SGHVS and CDR2 is FNYEAQ. The CDR3 totals 17 residues. V lost 3 bases and J lost 6; bases outside the gene matches: 10. CDR3 amino acids: CASSLDTGQGARDTQYF. DNA of the CDR3: TGTGCCAGCAGCTTGGATACGGGACAGGGGGCCAGGGATACGCAGTATTTT.

The rearrangement joins TRBV5-1 to TRBJ2-5; D remains ambiguous. The ends were cut back, 1 base at V and 5 bases at J, with 15 bases in the middle. This CDR3 region has 15 residues. The V gene's germline CDR1 is SGHRS and CDR2 YFSETQ. In DNA, the CDR3 is TGCGCCAGCAGCTTGAGTGGCAGACTTCTGGAGACCCAGTACTTC. It yields the protein CASSLSGRLLETQYF.

The chain carries TRBV30 and TRBJ1-5; D might be TRBD1 (5 bases). Deletions cut 0 bases from V and 7 bases from J, with 13 bases between. Per the germline V gene, CDR1 is GTSNPN and CDR2 is SVGIG (reference sequence). The CDR3 consists of 14 residues. CDR3 DNA sequence: TGTGCCTGGAGTGTAAACGAAAACAGGCAGCCCCAGCATTTT. Encoded protein: CAWSVNENRQPQHF.

V is TRBV7-6 and J is TRBJ2-2; a weak D match, TRBD1 (5 bases). Per germline, CDR1 SGHVS and CDR2 FNYEAQ. The V gene lost 5 bases and the J gene lost 4 bases, with 20 bases spanning the gap. The CDR3 extends over 17 amino acids. Written as DNA, the CDR3 is TGTGCCAGCAGCCCCTGGGGCGCCTCCGGCGGCACCGGGGAGCTGTTTTTT. Translating it yields CASSPWGASGGTGELFF.

This clone showed up just a few times. This chain joins TRBV7-2 and TRBJ1-1; perhaps TRBD1 as D (6 bases). Trimming removed 5 bases at V and 6 bases at J, with 13 bases between. The CDR3 covers 13 residues. Per the germline V gene, CDR1 is SGHTA and CDR2 is FQGNSA. DNA for the CDR3: TGTGCCAGCAGCCGCGGGACAATATCTGAAGCTTTCTTT. Translation: CASSRGTISEAFF.

The rearrangement links TRBV28 to TRBJ2-5; 8 bases are a match to TRBD1. In germline, CDR1 is MDHEN, CDR2 SYDVKM. J gave up 5 bases and V 5 bases, and 7 bases lay outside the gene matches. The CDR3 has 14 amino acids. CDR3 bases: TGTGCCAGCAGTCCCTGGACAGGGACGGAGACCCAGTACTTC. Its translation is CASSPWTGTETQYF.

The V call is TRBV27, the J call TRBJ2-6; D possibly corresponds to TRBD2 (6 bases). Germline assignment: CDR1 MNHEY and CDR2 SMNVEV (reference sequence). The CDR3 spans 17 residues. Trimming took off 4 bases at V and 4 bases at J, with 17 bases between the two ends. As DNA, the CDR3 is TGTGCCAGCAGTTCGCATCCAGGAGGGGAAGGGGCCAACGTCCTGACTTTC. Translated: CASSSHPGGEGANVLTF.

In nucleotides, the CDR3 is TGTGCCAGCAGCGTGGGGACAAAGAACACTGAAGCTTTCTTT. It codes for CASSVGTKNTEAFF. The rearrangement joins TRBV9 to TRBJ1-1; a weak D match, TRBD1 (6 bases). V was cut by 2 bases and J by 1 base, with 9 bases left in between. Germline CDR1 is SGDLS and CDR2 is YYNGEE. The CDR3 length is 14 residues.

The chain recombines TRBV28 with TRBJ2-7, with 9 bases aligning to TRBD1. Trimming removed 5 bases from V and 7 bases from J; junction bases left unmatched: 9. CDR3 size: 14 residues. The germline gives CDR1 MDHEN, CDR2 SYDVKM. CDR3 bases: TGTGCCAGCAGTCGGAGAACAGGGGGCAAAGAGCAGTACTTC. The encoded protein is CASSRRTGGKEQYF.

The V and J genes are TRBV28 and TRBJ1-4; D gene unclear. The CDR3 extends over 15 amino acids. V dropped 6 bases and J dropped 8 bases, with 19 bases sitting between them. CDR1 and CDR2 (germline): MDHEN, SYDVKM. CDR3: CASSSSRTLREKLFF. The CDR3 bases are TGTGCCAGCAGCTCATCCCGAACTCTGAGGGAAAAACTGTTTTTT.

The rearrangement joins TRBV7-3 to TRBJ1-4; 8 bases map to TRBD1. The CDR3 is made up of 15 amino acids. The V segment lost 4 bases and the J segment 7 bases; nucleotides outside the gene matches: 8. Germline values: CDR1 SGHTA, CDR2 FQGTGA. The CDR3 sequence: CASSSQGAGVEKLFF. The CDR3 DNA follows: TGTGCCAGCAGCTCGCAGGGGGCCGGGGTTGAAAAACTGTTTTTT.

This clone was observed a few times. The rearrangement links TRBV2 to TRBJ1-1; D gene unclear. CDR1 SNHLY and CDR2 FYNNEI come from the germline V gene. This CDR3 comprises 14 residues. The ends were cut back, 6 bases at V and 5 bases at J, with 16 bases in the middle. For the CDR3, the DNA is TGTGCCAGCAGGGCGGGCAGGCTAGGGACTGAAGCTTTCTTT. Its protein is CASRAGRLGTEAFF.

The V call is TRBV30, the J call TRBJ1-1; D unclear. Deletions cut 4 bases from V and 5 bases from J, with 5 bases between. Germline CDR1 GTSNPN, CDR2 SVGIG (reference sequence). The CDR3 contains 10 residues. The CDR3 DNA follows: TGTGCCTGGATGGGAACTGAAGCTTTCTTT. Its protein is CAWMGTEAFF.

Notes on this clone: The same CDR3 also results from other DNA sequences found in this sample. The V gene is TRBV9, the J gene TRBJ1-2; D uncertain. In germline, CDR1 is SGDLS, CDR2 YYNGEE. V was shortened by 0 bases and J by 4 bases, with 10 bases between the two germline ends. The CDR3 spans 14 residues. The CDR3 region is CASSVGSGGYGYTF. CDR3 coding DNA: TGTGCCAGCAGCGTAGGATCGGGAGGCTATGGCTACACCTTC.

There are many counts of this clone. The same CDR3 can be traced to other DNA sequences in this sample. The J gene is TRBJ2-1, the V gene TRBV7-3, with D uncertain. The V end lost 5 bases, the J end lost 4 bases, and 6 bases lay between the germline ends. CDR3 length: 12 amino acids. Germline V gene data show CDR1 as SGHTA and CDR2 as FQGTGA. The chain's CDR3 is CASSVGYNEQFF. The CDR3, as DNA: TGTGCCAGCAGCGTAGGGTACAATGAGCAGTTCTTC.

The rearrangement joins TRBV29-1 to TRBJ2-5; 7 bases match TRBD2. Germline V CDR1 and CDR2: SQVTM, ANQGSEA. CDR3 length: 14 amino acids. With V trimmed by 4 bases and J by 5 bases, 10 bases remained unmatched. The CDR3 reads CSVAPGGSSETQYF. The CDR3 DNA follows: TGCAGCGTTGCCCCGGGAGGTAGCTCCGAGACCCAGTACTTC.

This clone occurred a few times. The J gene is TRBJ1-3, the V gene TRBV19; D is unclear. V lost 8 bases and J lost 0, with 8 bases in between. The germline gives CDR1 LNHDA, CDR2 SQIVND (reference sequence). This CDR3 contains 13 residues. This CDR3 is CASGTVSGNTIYF. The CDR3, as DNA: TGTGCCAGTGGTACAGTCTCTGGAAACACCATATATTTT.

V usage is TRBV25-1 and J usage is TRBJ1-4; no reliable D call. The germline CDR1 and CDR2 sequences are MGHDK and SYGVNS. The CDR3 extends over 12 amino acids. The V end was cut by 6 bases, the J end by 7 bases, with 9 bases between. CDR3 DNA: TGTGCCAGCAGGGATCCAGGTGAAAAACTGTTTTTT. Translated: CASRDPGEKLFF.

This rearrangement joins TRBV7-2 to TRBJ2-6; D unclear. This CDR3 contains 15 residues. The V gene lost 5 bases and the J gene lost 0 bases, with 8 bases spanning the gap. Germline loops: CDR1 SGHTA, CDR2 FQGNSA. The CDR3 nucleotides read TGTGCCAGCAGCCCCGGGTCCTCTGGGGCCAACGTCCTGACTTTC. Its translation is CASSPGSSGANVLTF.

V is TRBV13 and J is TRBJ2-1; TRBD2 agrees at 12 bases. The V gene end was trimmed by 1 base and the J gene end by 7 bases; junction bases not matched to a gene: 8. From germline, CDR1 is PRHDT and CDR2 FYEKMQ (reference sequence). The CDR3 consists of 17 residues. CDR3 loop: CASSLASGRGSGNEQFF. DNA of the CDR3: TGTGCCAGCAGCTTAGCTAGCGGGAGGGGGTCAGGGAATGAGCAGTTCTTC.

The table lists this clone with a count of one. V is TRBV29-1 and J is TRBJ2-3; 11 bases are shared with TRBD1. The V gene's germline CDR1 is SQVTM and CDR2 ANQGSEA. The CDR3 runs 13 residues. Trimming took 7 bases from V and 3 from J; bases not matched to a gene: 3. The CDR3: CSAGTGGTDTQYF. The CDR3 coding sequence is TGCAGCGCCGGGACAGGGGGGACAGATACGCAGTATTTT.

This chain uses TRBV5-4 with TRBJ2-1; TRBD1 might be the D (5 bases). The CDR3 is made up of 13 amino acids. Trimming pared 2 bases from V and 15 bases from J, leaving 18 bases between. Germline V gives CDR1 SGHNT, CDR2 YYREEE (reference sequence). CDR3 in DNA: TGTGCCAGCAGCTTAGCCCTAGGGGTTGAACGGTTCTTC. Translation: CASSLALGVERFF.

The chain is built from TRBV5-4 and TRBJ2-7, with no clear D. From germline, CDR1 is SGHNT and CDR2 YYREEE (reference sequence). The CDR3 loop spans 15 amino acids. The V end was cut by 1 base, the J end by 4 bases, with 15 bases between. In DNA form, the CDR3 reads TGTGCCAGCAGCTTGCGAGGTGGGAAAGGGTACGAGCAGTACTTC. Its translation is CASSLRGGKGYEQYF.

The genes are TRBV28 and TRBJ2-7, with TRBD2 matching over 9 bases. CDR1 is MDHEN, CDR2 SYDVKM, per germline. V shed 8 bases and J 4 bases; nucleotides not matched to a gene: 9. The CDR3 contains 14 residues. CDR3 loop: CASRKAGGSYEQYF. The DNA for the CDR3 is TGTGCCAGCCGAAAAGCGGGAGGTTCATACGAGCAGTACTTC. The full variable domain, completed using reference TRBV28 and TRBJ2-7, is DVKVTQSSRYLVKRTGEKVFLECVQDMDHENMFWYRQDPGLGLRLIYFSYDVKMKEKGDIPEGYSVSREKKERFSLILESASTNQTSMYLCASRKAGGSYEQYFGPGTRLTVT.

The chain's CDR3 is CASSGGQGYNEQFF. The CDR3 DNA follows: TGTGCCAGCAGTGGAGGACAGGGTTACAATGAGCAGTTCTTC. This chain links TRBV6-1 with TRBJ2-1, with TRBD1 identical over 8 bases. Trimming took 4 bases from V and 4 from J; bases not matched to a gene: 3. Germline CDR1 and CDR2: MNHNS and SASEGT. This CDR3 region has 14 residues.

V and J are TRBV6-1 and TRBJ2-7, with D maybe TRBD2 (5 bases). V was clipped by 6 bases and J by 3 bases, with 12 bases between them. Germline values: CDR1 MNHNS, CDR2 SASEGT. The CDR3 contains 13 residues. The CDR3 nucleotides are TGTGCCAGCAGGGGAGACGGACGCTACGAGCAGTACTTC. It is translated as CASRGDGRYEQYF.

V and J are TRBV5-1 and TRBJ1-4, with TRBD1 as a possible D gene (5 bases). The germline CDR1 and CDR2 sequences are SGHRS and YFSETQ. V was clipped by 5 bases and J by 8 bases, with 16 bases between them. The CDR3 spans 14 residues. CDR3 DNA: TGCGCCAGCAGAGACGGGACGGTCGGAGAAAAACTGTTTTTT. Translation: CASRDGTVGEKLFF.

This clone was counted only a few times. V usage is TRBV5-5 and J usage is TRBJ2-7, with TRBD1 identical over 7 bases. The CDR3 has 15 amino acids. Trimming removed 2 bases from V and 0 bases from J; junction bases left unmatched: 5. CDR1 is SGHKS, CDR2 YYEKEE, per germline (reference sequence). In nucleotides, the CDR3 is TGTGCCAGCAGCTTAGAGGGGGCGCTCTCCTACGAGCAGTACTTC. Translation: CASSLEGALSYEQYF.

Here the CDR3 DNA reads TGTGCCAGCAGCCAAGACAGCTACGAGCAGTACTTC. This translates into CASSQDSYEQYF. This sequence joins TRBV5-4 and TRBJ2-7; possible D gene TRBD1, 5 bases. Germline V lookup: CDR1 SGHNT, CDR2 YYREEE (reference sequence). The CDR3 is made up of 12 amino acids. V lost 4 bases, J lost 3 bases, and 8 bases lay in between.

This chain's CDR3 is CASGQGKTQYF. CDR3 in DNA: TGTGCCAGCGGACAGGGGAAAACGCAGTATTTT. This chain connects TRBV6-5 to TRBJ2-3; TRBD1 matches 9 bases. Trimming removed 8 bases from V and 9 bases from J; junction bases left unmatched: 3. Germline V gene sequence: CDR1 MNHEY, CDR2 SVGAGI. The CDR3 totals 11 residues.